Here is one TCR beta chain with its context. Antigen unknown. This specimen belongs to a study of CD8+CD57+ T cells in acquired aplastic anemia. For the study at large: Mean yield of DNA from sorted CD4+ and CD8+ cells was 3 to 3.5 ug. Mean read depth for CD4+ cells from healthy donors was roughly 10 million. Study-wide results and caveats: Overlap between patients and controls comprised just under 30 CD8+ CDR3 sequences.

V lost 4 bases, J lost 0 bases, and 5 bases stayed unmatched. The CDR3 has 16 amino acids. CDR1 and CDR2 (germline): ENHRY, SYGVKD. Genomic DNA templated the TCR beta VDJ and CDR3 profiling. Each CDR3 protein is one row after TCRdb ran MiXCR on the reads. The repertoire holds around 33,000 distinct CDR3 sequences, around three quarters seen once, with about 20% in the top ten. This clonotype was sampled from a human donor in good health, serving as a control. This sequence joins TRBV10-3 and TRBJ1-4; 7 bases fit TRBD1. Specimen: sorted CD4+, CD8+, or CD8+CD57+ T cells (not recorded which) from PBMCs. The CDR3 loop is CAISGGTDSTNEKLFF. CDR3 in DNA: TGTGCCATCAGTGGGGGGACAGATTCAACTAATGAAAAACTGTTTTTT.